Given below is one T cell receptor (beta chain) in context. The antigen is unknown. An approximately 200 ng quantity of DNA, tens of thousands of T cell genomes, went into the sorted-subset replicate PCRs. This table comes from immunoSEQ multiplex PCR, and its TCRdb copy is limited to in-frame clones, with some not included. The data hold around 1,900,000 clones, with around 93% observed a single time. These data originate in a study of shared clonotypes between healthy human individuals. As for the study in general: Researchers drew samples from a couple of women and a few men aged 18 to 49. Per donor, CD8 memory used one plate, CD8 naive used two, CD4 memory used three and CD4 naive used three. Findings and limits, study-wide: Among non-shared clonotypes, generation probabilities were lower than among those shared by all four donors.

Naive CD8 cells were CD45RO-negative, positively selected for CCR7, excluding terminally differentiated effector memory CD45RA+ cells. Trimming took off 1 base at V and 3 bases at J, with 9 bases between the two ends. The CDR3 runs to 15 residues. Per the germline V gene, CDR1 is MNHNS and CDR2 is SASEGT. V is TRBV6-1 and J is TRBJ2-2, with D perhaps TRBD1 (5 bases). This receptor was obtained from a man between 18 and 35 years old in good health. Some clones in this sample may be carry-over from other donors' samples. The sequencing sample was made of naive CD8+ T cells from PBMCs. For the CDR3, the DNA is TGTGCCAGCAGTGAAGGGGGCCCCCACACCGGGGAGCTGTTTTTT. Its protein product is CASSEGGPHTGELFF.